The 17 T cell receptor beta chains reported below all come from one sample, sequenced in a study of T cell repertoires and Cas9 in healthy adults. Sequenced by immunoSEQ multiplex PCR; TCRdb stores in-frame clones only, minus some. The table records roughly 13,000 clones, roughly 87% of them present only once. The material sequenced was Tregs (CD4+, CD25+, CD127-, CD137-, CD154-) from PBMCs; culture status not recorded. These receptors all come from a human donor in good health.

The chain joins TRBV11-3 to TRBJ1-5; 7 nucleotides align to TRBD1. J was trimmed by 1 base and V by 3 bases; bases with no gene match: 3. CDR1 SGHNT and CDR2 YENEEA come from the germline V gene. The CDR3 consists of 15 residues. The chain's CDR3 is CASSFRGRSNQPQHF. CDR3 sequence (DNA): TGTGCCAGCAGCTTTAGGGGGCGAAGCAATCAGCCCCAGCATTTT.

The chain links TRBV5-1 to TRBJ2-1, with 8 bases aligning to TRBD2. Trimming at V came to 0 bases and at J to 0 bases, leaving 8 bases not matched to a gene. The CDR3 is 18 residues long. The germline V gene encodes CDR1 SGHRS and CDR2 YFSETQ. CDR3 loop: CASSLAGATSGSYNEQFF. The CDR3 coding sequence is TGCGCCAGCAGCTTGGCCGGGGCCACTAGCGGCTCCTACAATGAGCAGTTCTTC. Full variable domain (outside the CDR3, taken from reference TRBV5-1 and TRBJ2-1): KAGVTQTPRYLIKTRGQQVTLSCSPISGHRSVSWYQQTPGQGLQFLFEYFSETQRNKGNFPGRFSGRQFSNSRSEMNVSTLELGDSALYLCASSLAGATSGSYNEQFFGPGTRLTVL.

V is TRBV5-1 and J is TRBJ2-2; 11 bases fit TRBD1. The V gene's germline CDR1 is SGHRS and CDR2 YFSETQ. V lost 4 bases, J lost 6 bases, and 5 bases stayed unmatched. The CDR3 has 15 amino acids. CDR3 nucleotide sequence: TGCGCCAGCAGCCTAGGACAGGGGGCCGCCGGGGAGCTGTTTTTT. This translates into CASSLGQGAAGELFF.

The sample holds one count of this clone. The gene calls are TRBV6-5 and TRBJ1-1; 10 bases are shared with TRBD1. Germline V gives CDR1 MNHEY, CDR2 SVGAGI. The CDR3 is 15 residues long. J was trimmed by 2 bases and V by 7 bases; bases with no gene match: 7. CDR3 nucleotides: TGTGCCAGCAAAGGACAGGGGGGAAAAAACACTGAAGCTTTCTTT. Amino acids: CASKGQGGKNTEAFF.

The rearrangement joins TRBV19 to TRBJ1-2; D uncertain. The germline V gene encodes CDR1 LNHDA and CDR2 SQIVND (reference sequence). The V end lost 10 bases, the J end lost 2 bases, and 11 bases lay between the germline ends. The CDR3 has 12 amino acids. CDR3 sequence reads: CATRLRNYGYTF. DNA of the CDR3: TGTGCCACCAGGTTAAGGAACTATGGCTACACCTTC.

This clone came up once. This sequence joins TRBV4-3 and TRBJ2-5; maybe TRBD2 (5 bases). The CDR3 consists of 15 residues. Germline lookup yields CDR1 LGHNA and CDR2 YSLEER. V was clipped by 1 base and J by 4 bases, with 13 bases between them. DNA for the CDR3: TGCGCCAGCAGCCAAGGAGTAGGCGGGCGAGAGACCCAGTACTTC. It is translated as CASSQGVGGRETQYF.

V is TRBV5-6 and J is TRBJ1-5, with a tentative D call TRBD1 (5 bases). The CDR3 length is 15 residues. The germline V and J ends were trimmed by 1 base and 8 bases, with 16 bases remaining between them. Germline assignment: CDR1 SGHDT and CDR2 YYEEEE. CDR3 loop: CASSLSQGGGKPQHF. CDR3 in DNA: TGTGCCAGCAGCTTGTCGCAGGGTGGGGGGAAGCCCCAGCATTTT.

The V gene is TRBV7-8, the J gene TRBJ2-3; the D gene is possibly TRBD2 (5 bases). V was shortened by 5 bases and J by 0 bases, with 12 bases between the two germline ends. This CDR3 spans 15 amino acids. Germline CDR1 reads SGHVS; CDR2 reads FQNEAQ. CDR3 sequence (DNA): TGTGCCAGCAGCCTTGACTATTCAAGCACAGATACGCAGTATTTT. As protein: CASSLDYSSTDTQYF.

This chain connects TRBV19 to TRBJ2-1; no clear D. CDR1 and CDR2 (germline): LNHDA, SQIVND (reference sequence). There are 12 residues in the CDR3. V lost 4 bases, J lost 7 bases, and 8 bases lay in between. The CDR3 DNA follows: TGTGCCAGTAGTAGTACATTGAATGAGCAGTTCTTC. Residues: CASSSTLNEQFF.

This clone occurred once. The V gene is TRBV7-9, the J gene TRBJ1-1; no reliable D call. Germline loops: CDR1 SEHNR, CDR2 FQNEAQ (reference sequence). V was trimmed by 1 base and J by 0 bases, leaving 6 bases between them. CDR3 length: 14 residues. The DNA of the CDR3 is TGTGCCAGCAGCTTAGGACACTTGAACACTGAAGCTTTCTTT. Translation gives CASSLGHLNTEAFF.

The chain links TRBV19 to TRBJ2-1, with 11 bases lining up with TRBD2. This CDR3 is 16 amino acids long. J gave up 8 bases and V 3 bases, and 9 bases lay outside the gene matches. Germline V CDR1 and CDR2: LNHDA, SQIVND (reference sequence). The CDR3 nucleotides are TGTGCCAGTAGTATCGCATTAGCGGGAGGGCCCGATGAGCAGTTCTTC. This translates into CASSIALAGGPDEQFF.

V is TRBV15 and J is TRBJ1-1; no reliable D call. Germline CDR1 is LNHNV and CDR2 is YYDKDF (reference sequence). With 1 base removed from V and 0 bases from J, the gap between germline ends came to 9 bases. CDR3 length: 15 amino acids. CDR3 in amino acids: CATSRGQAVNTEAFF. CDR3 nucleotides: TGTGCCACCAGCAGAGGCCAGGCGGTGAACACTGAAGCTTTCTTT.

The rearrangement joins TRBV2 to TRBJ2-3, with TRBD2 matching 7 bases. From germline, CDR1 is SNHLY and CDR2 FYNNEI. The J segment lost 2 bases and the V segment lost 5 bases, leaving 7 bases of the junction unmatched. This CDR3 region has 15 residues. For the CDR3, the DNA is TGTGCCAGCAGTAGATACCGGGACTACACAGATACGCAGTATTTT. The encoded protein is CASSRYRDYTDTQYF. Filled out from reference TRBV2 and TRBJ2-3, the complete variable domain reads EPEVTQTPSHQVTQMGQEVILRCVPISNHLYFYWYRQILGQKVEFLVSFYNNEISEKSEIFDDQFSVERPDGSNFTLKIRSTKLEDSAMYFCASSRYRDYTDTQYFGPGTRLTVL.

This clone has only one observation. The genes are TRBV11-3 and TRBJ2-7, with a possible D match to TRBD1 (6 bases). There are 15 residues in the CDR3. V gave up 5 bases and J gave up 3 bases, with 17 bases separating them. The germline gives CDR1 SGHNT, CDR2 YENEEA. CDR3 in DNA: TGTGCCAGCAGCACTACCAAAGGGGGAAACTACGAGCAGTACTTC. Translation: CASSTTKGGNYEQYF.

V gene TRBV6-5 combines with J gene TRBJ2-7; D call uncertain. Germline-derived CDR1 and CDR2 are MNHEY and SVGAGI. Trimming left V 5 bases short and J 1 base short, with 9 bases between. The CDR3 consists of 13 residues. CDR3 region: CASSETHSYEQYV. The CDR3 DNA reads TGTGCCAGCAGTGAGACCCATTCCTACGAGCAGTACGTC.

The rearrangement uses TRBV6-5 and TRBJ1-1; 8 bases fit TRBD1. Germline loops: CDR1 MNHEY, CDR2 SVGAGI. The CDR3 has 14 amino acids. The ends lost 4 bases at V and 5 bases at J; junction bases unmatched: 6. CDR3 region: CASSSGQGGTEAFF. The CDR3 region has the DNA TGTGCCAGCAGTTCCGGACAGGGAGGGACTGAAGCTTTCTTT.

The rearrangement uses TRBV27 and TRBJ2-3; D is unresolved. Germline V gene sequence: CDR1 MNHEY, CDR2 SMNVEV (reference sequence). V was clipped by 5 bases and J by 6 bases, with 12 bases between them. The CDR3 consists of 13 residues. CDR3 loop: CASSRPLRDTQYF. The CDR3 DNA sequence: TGTGCCAGCAGTCGGCCCCTTCGGGATACGCAGTATTTT.